A single sample gave rise to the 2 T cell receptor beta chains below, sequenced in a study of post-analysis software for immune sequencing data. General study findings and limits: Patients carried four or five TRBV segments more frequently than controls did, and TRBV5-6, TRBV5-1 and TRBV20-1 were among them.

Unique molecular identifiers were present in the TCR beta cDNA libraries. One entry per CDR3 protein results from TCRdb running MiXCR on the PCR reads. The sample has some 890,000 distinct CDR3 sequences, roughly half seen once. These receptors' targets are unknown. Sequencing input: blood. All receptors come from a girl aged 10 to 17 with multiple sclerosis.

This clonotype has just a few counts. V is TRBV5-1 and J is TRBJ2-3; no clear D. V was trimmed by 1 base and J by 0 bases, leaving 9 bases between them. The CDR3 has 15 residues. Germline V lookup: CDR1 SGHRS, CDR2 YFSETQ. The CDR3 spells CASSLQVASTDTQYF. CDR3 nucleotide sequence: TGCGCCAGCAGCTTGCAAGTAGCAAGCACAGATACGCAGTATTTT.

The gene calls are TRBV20-1 and TRBJ2-5; 8 bases map to TRBD2. The trim removed 4 bases at V and 11 bases at J, leaving 12 bases unmatched. Germline V CDR1 and CDR2: DFQATT, SNEGSKA (reference sequence). The CDR3 runs 13 residues. The CDR3, as DNA: TGCAGTGCTACTCGGACTAGCAACAATGAGCAGTACTTC. Protein sequence: CSATRTSNNEQYF.